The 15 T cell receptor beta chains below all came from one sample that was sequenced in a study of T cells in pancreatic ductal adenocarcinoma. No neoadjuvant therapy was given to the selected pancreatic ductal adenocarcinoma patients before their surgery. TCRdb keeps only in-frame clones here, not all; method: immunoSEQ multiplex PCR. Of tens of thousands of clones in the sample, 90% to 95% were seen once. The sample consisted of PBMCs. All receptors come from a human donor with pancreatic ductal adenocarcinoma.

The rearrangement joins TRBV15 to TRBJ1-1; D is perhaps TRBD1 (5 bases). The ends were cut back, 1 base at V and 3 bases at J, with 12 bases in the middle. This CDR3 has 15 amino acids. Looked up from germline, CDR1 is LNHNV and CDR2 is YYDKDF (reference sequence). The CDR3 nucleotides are TGTGCCACCAGCAGAGGGTCCAGGGACGACACTGAAGCTTTCTTT. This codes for CATSRGSRDDTEAFF.

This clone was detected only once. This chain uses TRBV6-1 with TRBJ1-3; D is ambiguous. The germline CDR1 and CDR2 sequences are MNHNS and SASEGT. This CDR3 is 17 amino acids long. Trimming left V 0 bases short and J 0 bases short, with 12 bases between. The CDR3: CASSEALRRASGNTIYF. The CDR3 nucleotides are TGTGCCAGCAGTGAAGCGCTTCGGAGGGCCTCTGGAAACACCATATATTTT.

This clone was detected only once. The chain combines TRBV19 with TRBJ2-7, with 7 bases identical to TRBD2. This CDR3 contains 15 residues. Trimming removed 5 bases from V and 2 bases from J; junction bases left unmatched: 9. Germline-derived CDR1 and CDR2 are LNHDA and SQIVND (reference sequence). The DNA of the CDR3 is TGTGCCAGTAGTCCCGGGGTAGCGGGCCCCTACGAGCAGTACTTC. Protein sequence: CASSPGVAGPYEQYF.

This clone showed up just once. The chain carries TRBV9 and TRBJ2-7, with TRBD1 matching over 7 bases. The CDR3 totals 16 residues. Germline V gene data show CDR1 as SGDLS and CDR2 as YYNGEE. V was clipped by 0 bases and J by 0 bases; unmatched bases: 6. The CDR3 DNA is TGTGCCAGCAGCGTAGCCGGGACAGCTTTCTCCTACGAGCAGTACTTC. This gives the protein CASSVAGTAFSYEQYF.

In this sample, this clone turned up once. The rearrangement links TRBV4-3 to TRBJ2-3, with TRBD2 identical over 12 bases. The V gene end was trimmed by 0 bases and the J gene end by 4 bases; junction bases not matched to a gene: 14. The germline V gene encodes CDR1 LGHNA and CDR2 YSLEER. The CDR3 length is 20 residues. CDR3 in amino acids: CASSQDLTSGRRRGADTQYF. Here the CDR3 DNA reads TGCGCCAGCAGCCAAGATCTGACTAGCGGGAGAAGGAGGGGAGCAGATACGCAGTATTTT.

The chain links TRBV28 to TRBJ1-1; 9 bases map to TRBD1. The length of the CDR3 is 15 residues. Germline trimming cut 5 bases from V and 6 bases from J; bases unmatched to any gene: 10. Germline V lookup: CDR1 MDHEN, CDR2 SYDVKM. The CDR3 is CASSPPGQGSPEAFF. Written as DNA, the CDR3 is TGTGCCAGCAGTCCCCCGGGACAGGGAAGCCCTGAAGCTTTCTTT.

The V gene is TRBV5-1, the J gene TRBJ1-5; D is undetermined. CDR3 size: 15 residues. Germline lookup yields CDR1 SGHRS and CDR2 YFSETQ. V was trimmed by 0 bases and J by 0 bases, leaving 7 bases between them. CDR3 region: CASSLDGLSNQPQHF. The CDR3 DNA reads TGCGCCAGCAGCTTGGATGGTCTTAGCAATCAGCCCCAGCATTTT.

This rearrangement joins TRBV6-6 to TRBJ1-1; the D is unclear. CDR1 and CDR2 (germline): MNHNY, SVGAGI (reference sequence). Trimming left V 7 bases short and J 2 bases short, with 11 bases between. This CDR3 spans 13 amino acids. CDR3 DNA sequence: TGTGCCAGCACTCGACGGCATAACACTGAAGCTTTCTTT. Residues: CASTRRHNTEAFF.

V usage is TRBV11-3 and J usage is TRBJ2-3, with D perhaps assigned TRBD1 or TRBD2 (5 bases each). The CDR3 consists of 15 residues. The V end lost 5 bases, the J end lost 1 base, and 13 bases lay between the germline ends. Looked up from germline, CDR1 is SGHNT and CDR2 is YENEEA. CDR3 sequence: CASSPGTGGTDTQYF. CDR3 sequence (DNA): TGTGCCAGCAGCCCAGGGACCGGCGGCACAGATACGCAGTATTTT.

CDR3 nucleotides: TGTGCCAGCAGTTTGGATTATCAGCCCCAGCATTTT. It specifies CASSLDYQPQHF. The V gene is TRBV28, the J gene TRBJ1-5; no clear D. This CDR3 is built from 12 residues. In germline, CDR1 is MDHEN, CDR2 SYDVKM. Deletions cut 3 bases from V and 5 bases from J, with 5 bases between.

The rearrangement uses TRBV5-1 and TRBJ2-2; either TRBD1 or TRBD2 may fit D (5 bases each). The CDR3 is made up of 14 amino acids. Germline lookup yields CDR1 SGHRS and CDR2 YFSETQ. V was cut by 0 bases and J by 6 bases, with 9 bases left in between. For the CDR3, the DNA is TGCGCCAGCAGCTTGGAAGGGGACGCCGGGGAGCTGTTTTTT. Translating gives CASSLEGDAGELFF.

The CDR3 here is CASNPDTIAFF. The CDR3 nucleotides read TGTGCCAGCAACCCCGACACGATTGCGTTCTTC. V is TRBV2 and J is TRBJ2-1; D ambiguous. V was shortened by 7 bases and J by 15 bases, with 16 bases between the two germline ends. CDR1 and CDR2 (germline): SNHLY, FYNNEI. CDR3 length: 11 residues.

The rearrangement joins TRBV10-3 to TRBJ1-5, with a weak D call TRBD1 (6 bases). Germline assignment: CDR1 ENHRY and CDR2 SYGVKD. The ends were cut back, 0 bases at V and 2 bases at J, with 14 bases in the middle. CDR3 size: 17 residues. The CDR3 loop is CAISESRGASGNQPQHF. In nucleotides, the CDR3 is TGTGCCATCAGTGAGTCGAGGGGGGCTTCGGGCAATCAGCCCCAGCATTTT.

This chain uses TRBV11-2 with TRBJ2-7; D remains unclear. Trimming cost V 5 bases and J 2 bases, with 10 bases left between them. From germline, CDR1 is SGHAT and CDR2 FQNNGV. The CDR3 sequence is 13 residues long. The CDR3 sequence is CASSPLRAYEQYF. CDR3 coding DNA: TGTGCCAGCAGCCCCCTTAGGGCCTACGAGCAGTACTTC.

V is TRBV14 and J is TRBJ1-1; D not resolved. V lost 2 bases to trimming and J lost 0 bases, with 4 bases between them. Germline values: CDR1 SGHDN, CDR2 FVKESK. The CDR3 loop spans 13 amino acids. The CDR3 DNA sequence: TGTGCCAGCAGCCAACATATGAACACTGAAGCTTTCTTT. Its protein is CASSQHMNTEAFF. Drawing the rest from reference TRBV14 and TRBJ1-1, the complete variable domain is EAGVTQFPSHSVIEKGQTVTLRCDPISGHDNLYWYRRVMGKEIKFLLHFVKESKQDESGMPNNRFLAERTGGTYSTLKVQPAELEDSGVYFCASSQHMNTEAFFGQGTRLTVV.